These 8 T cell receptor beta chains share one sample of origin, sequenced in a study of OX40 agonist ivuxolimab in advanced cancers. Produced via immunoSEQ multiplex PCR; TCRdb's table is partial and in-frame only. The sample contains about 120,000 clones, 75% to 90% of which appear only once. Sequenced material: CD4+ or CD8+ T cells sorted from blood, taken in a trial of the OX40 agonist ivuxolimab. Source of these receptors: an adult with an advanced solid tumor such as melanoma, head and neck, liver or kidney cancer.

The CDR3 spells CASSEISGVEGYTF. CDR3 bases: TGTGCCAGCAGTGAAATATCGGGGGTAGAAGGCTACACCTTC. V gene TRBV2 combines with J gene TRBJ1-2, with D possibly matching TRBD1 (5 bases). CDR3 length: 14 residues. Trimming pared 2 bases from V and 8 bases from J, leaving 15 bases between. Germline lookup yields CDR1 SNHLY and CDR2 FYNNEI.

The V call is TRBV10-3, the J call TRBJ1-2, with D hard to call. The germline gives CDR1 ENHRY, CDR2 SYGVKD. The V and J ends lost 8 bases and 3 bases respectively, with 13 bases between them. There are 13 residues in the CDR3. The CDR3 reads CAIGNREDYGYTF. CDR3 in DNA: TGTGCCATCGGAAATAGGGAAGACTATGGCTACACCTTC.

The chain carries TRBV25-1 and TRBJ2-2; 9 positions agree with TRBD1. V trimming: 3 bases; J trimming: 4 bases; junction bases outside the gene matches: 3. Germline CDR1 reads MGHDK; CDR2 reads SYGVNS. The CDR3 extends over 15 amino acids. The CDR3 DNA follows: TGTGCCAGCAGTGACAACAGGGGGCCCACCGGGGAGCTGTTTTTT. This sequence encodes CASSDNRGPTGELFF.

The CDR3 DNA reads TGTGCCAGCAGCTCCAACTCCGGCCTCGAGCAGTACTTC. Residues: CASSSNSGLEQYF. V usage is TRBV7-2 and J usage is TRBJ2-7; D is ambiguous. Trimming cost V 4 bases and J 6 bases, with 13 bases left between them. Germline CDR1 reads SGHTA; CDR2 reads FQGNSA. This CDR3 contains 13 residues.

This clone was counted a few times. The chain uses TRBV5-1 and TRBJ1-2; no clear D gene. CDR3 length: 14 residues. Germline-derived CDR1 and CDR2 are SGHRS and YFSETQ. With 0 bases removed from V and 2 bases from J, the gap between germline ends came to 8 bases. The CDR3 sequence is CASSLEPSNYGYTF. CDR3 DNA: TGCGCCAGCAGCTTGGAGCCCAGCAACTATGGCTACACCTTC.

The CDR3 here is CASSQYLDNSPLHF. The CDR3 nucleotides are TGTGCCAGCAGCCAGTACCTCGATAATTCACCCCTCCACTTT. The chain joins TRBV9 to TRBJ1-6, with D hard to call. Trimming stripped 4 bases from V and 5 bases from J, with 10 bases between. The germline gives CDR1 SGDLS, CDR2 YYNGEE. This CDR3 is built from 14 residues.

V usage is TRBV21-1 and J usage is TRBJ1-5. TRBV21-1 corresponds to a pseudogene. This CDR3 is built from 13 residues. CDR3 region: CASSAAGREPQHF. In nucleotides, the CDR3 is TGTGCCTCCAGTGCGGCAGGGCGGGAACCCCAGCATTTT.

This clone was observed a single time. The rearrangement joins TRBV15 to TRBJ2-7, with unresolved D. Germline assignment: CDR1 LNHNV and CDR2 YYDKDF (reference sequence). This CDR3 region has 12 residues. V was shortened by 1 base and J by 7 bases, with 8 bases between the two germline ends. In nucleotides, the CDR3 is TGTGCCACCAGCAGAGCCGACGGTGAGCAGTACTTC. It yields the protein CATSRADGEQYF.